This T cell receptor (beta chain) was captured by sequencing in a study of regulatory T cells in long-lasting Graves disease. Researchers made TCR beta libraries by using iRepertoire HTBI primers and running Arm-PCR on CDR3 regions. From the multiplex PCR reads, TCRdb called clonotypes with MiXCR, one entry per CDR3 protein. The table lists 250,000 to 400,000 distinct CDR3 sequences, 15% to 20% of them singletons, with about 38% in the top ten. Documented time point: newly diagnosed GD, antithyroid drugs for less than 3 months. With RNA extracted from PBMCs as input, the TCR library was made. Germline trimming cut 7 bases from V and 8 bases from J; bases unmatched to any gene: 22. Germline lookup yields CDR1 SGDLS and CDR2 YYNGEE. The CDR3 extends over 18 amino acids.

Sequences were derived from peripheral blood mononuclear cells (PBMCs), sampled at new diagnosis, from a patient treated with antithyroid drugs. This chain links TRBV9 with TRBJ2-1, with 9 bases that match TRBD2. The receptor's source is a female donor with Graves disease. The CDR3 nucleotides read TGTGCCAGCGGTTCGGAGCAGGAACCGCTAGCGGGACTGGATGAGCAGTTCTTC. Residues: CASGSEQEPLAGLDEQFF.